Listed below are T cell receptor beta chains from one sample, sequenced in a study of PD-L1 blockade in urothelial cancer. Produced via immunoSEQ multiplex PCR; TCRdb's table is partial and in-frame only. The sample lists around 62,000 clones; roughly 86% were seen once. The sample in question was PBMCs, obtained around atezolizumab (anti-PD-L1) treatment. The receptors were sampled from a man in his fifties or sixties with urothelial cancer. Each CDR3 is given with its conserved first and last residue. A D gene is named only where the DNA matches it firmly. The size entry is marked missing in some rows and otherwise reads once, few, many or a size class.

-,TRBV28,TRBJ1-2,-,TGTGCCAGCAGTACCGGCGACAGGACTGGCTACACCTTC,CASSTGDRTGYTF
-,TRBV29-1,TRBJ1-1,-,TGCAGCGTTAGCAGGGAATTGAACACTGAAGCTTTCTTT,CSVSRELNTEAFF
TRBD2,TRBV9,TRBJ2-1,-,TGTGCCAGCAGCCAACAGGGTCCAGCGGGAGACAATGAGCAGTTCTTC,CASSQQGPAGDNEQFF
TRBD1,TRBV7-3,TRBJ1-1,-,TGTGCCAGCAGCGGAGGGACAGGGGGCGCGAGAACTGAAGCTTTCTTT,CASSGGTGGARTEAFF
TRBD1,TRBV7-9,TRBJ1-6,-,TGTGCCAGCAGATTAACAAGGGGGCCGGGTTCACCCCTCCACTTT,CASRLTRGPGSPLHF
-,TRBV5-1,TRBJ1-1,-,TGCGCCAGTACTCGGACAGCGGGAGGCACTGAAGCTTTCTTT,CASTRTAGGTEAFF
-,TRBV2,TRBJ2-5,few,TGTGCCAGCAGTTCTATGTTTGAGTACCAAGAGACCCAGTACTTC,CASSSMFEYQETQYF
-,TRBV7-9,TRBJ2-2,-,TGTGCCAGCAGCTTGGTGGCGGGCACCGGGGAGCTGTTTTTT,CASSLVAGTGELFF
-,TRBV10-1,TRBJ1-5,-,TGCGCCAGCAGTGCAGCCCCTAAACGAGGAAATCAGCCCCAGCATTTT,CASSAAPKRGNQPQHF
TRBD2,TRBV30,TRBJ2-2,-,TGTGCCTGGAGTCCCGGGACTAGTTTGGCCGGGGAGCTGTTTTTT,CAWSPGTSLAGELFF
TRBD1,TRBV25-1,TRBJ1-5,-,TGTGCCAGCAGTGGGTCCAGGGGGGACGGAAATCAGCCCCAGCATTTT,CASSGSRGDGNQPQHF
-,TRBV28,TRBJ2-1,-,TGTGCCAGCACCACCACGAGATATGAGCAGTTCTTC,CASTTTRYEQFF
-,TRBV7-2,TRBJ1-2,once,TGTGCCAGCAGCTTCGGGGGGGCCTTGGGCTACACCTTC,CASSFGGALGYTF
-,TRBV5-1,TRBJ2-5,-,TGCGCCAGCAGCTTGGGAGGAGGGCTAGAGACCCAGTACTTC,CASSLGGGLETQYF
-,TRBV14,TRBJ1-1,-,TGTGCCAGCAGCCAAGATCTCAGGGATGTTGGAAAAGCTTTCTTT,CASSQDLRDVGKAFF
-,TRBV18,TRBJ2-3,-,TGTGCCAGCTCACGACGGGTCACAGATACGCAGTATTTT,CASSRRVTDTQYF
TRBD2,TRBV4-2,TRBJ2-3,-,TGTGCCAGCAGCCAACTACTAGCGGTCCCCGATACGCAGTATTTT,CASSQLLAVPDTQYF
TRBD1,TRBV7-2,TRBJ1-4,-,TGTGCCAGCAGCTTAACAGGGGTGGCTGAAAAACTGTTTTTT,CASSLTGVAEKLFF
TRBD2,TRBV4-2,TRBJ2-7,-,TGTGCCAGCAGCCAAGTTATAGGACTAGCGGGAAACGAGCAGTACTTC,CASSQVIGLAGNEQYF
-,TRBV9,TRBJ2-1,-,TGTGCCAGCAGCTCCTCCCCACAAAACGGGGATGAGCAGTTCTTC,CASSSSPQNGDEQFF
-,TRBV27,TRBJ1-4,-,TGTGCCAGCAAACGCCACGGGGCTAATGAAAAACTGTTTTTT,CASKRHGANEKLFF
TRBD1,TRBV5-1,TRBJ1-1,-,TGCGCCAGCAGCCCCGGGGGGGGACAGCAAGCTTTCTTT,CASSPGGGQQAFF
-,TRBV4-1,TRBJ1-2,few,TGCGCCAGCAGCCAAGATAGGGGGACGGTTAACTCATATGGCTACACCTTC,CASSQDRGTVNSYGYTF
TRBD1,TRBV2,TRBJ2-7,few,TGTGCCAGCAGCGGACAGGGGGGATACGAGCAGTACTTC,CASSGQGGYEQYF
-,TRBV25-1,TRBJ2-2,-,TGTGCCAGCAGTGAATGGGGCGGACCGAACACCGGGGAGCTGTTTTTT,CASSEWGGPNTGELFF
TRBD1,TRBV7-8,TRBJ2-7,once,TGTGCCAGCAGCCCCCGGGACAGCTTACTTGTGGGGGAGCAGTACTTC,CASSPRDSLLVGEQYF
TRBD2,TRBV12-5,TRBJ2-3,-,TGTGCTAGTGGTCCCGGGACTAGCGGGGGACAAGATACGCAGTATTTT,CASGPGTSGGQDTQYF
TRBD2,TRBV5-1,TRBJ2-1,once,TGCGCCAGCAGCTCCGGGGGGGGGCCCTACAATGAGCAGTTCTTC,CASSSGGGPYNEQFF
-,TRBV6-1,TRBJ2-6,-,TGTGCCAGCAGTGAAGGGTATAGGGCGGGCGGGGCCAACGTCCTGACTTTC,CASSEGYRAGGANVLTF
-,TRBV2,TRBJ1-4,-,TGTGCCAGCAGTGGGGGGGGTAGGGGGAAACTGTTTTTT,CASSGGGRGKLFF
-,TRBV7-9,TRBJ2-7,-,TGTGCCAGCAGTTATACTCGGGCTAGCAGTCACGAGCAGTACTTC,CASSYTRASSHEQYF
TRBD2,TRBV18,TRBJ2-7,-,TGTGCCAGCTCACCTGAAACTAGCGGGAGTCCCTACGAGCAGTACTTC,CASSPETSGSPYEQYF
-,TRBV5-1,TRBJ1-1,few,TGCGCCAGCAGCTTGGATCGGGGTGAAGCTTTCTTT,CASSLDRGEAFF
-,TRBV7-7,TRBJ1-4,-,TGTGCTAGCAGCTTAGGGGGGGTGGGCCCTGCGGCGGAAAAACTGTTTTTT,CASSLGGVGPAAEKLFF
-,TRBV7-3,TRBJ1-6,-,TGTGCCAGCAGGCCCCTTCCGAGGGCTCCGGGCTCCTATAATTCACCCCTCCACTTT,CASRPLPRAPGSYNSPLHF
TRBD2,TRBV27,TRBJ2-7,-,TGTGCCAGCATAAAAAGGCGGCCCGGACTAGCGGGAGAGTACGAGCAGTACTTC,CASIKRRPGLAGEYEQYF
TRBD1,TRBV5-3,TRBJ2-6,-,TGTACCAGAAGCACCCCACCCCCCGGACAGGTGAGCTCTGGGGCCAACGTCCTGACTTTC,CTRSTPPPGQVSSGANVLTF
TRBD2,TRBV6-1,TRBJ2-7,-,TGTGCCAGCAGTGAAGCGGGTGGGGGGACTAGCGGCTCCTACGAGCAGTACTTC,CASSEAGGGTSGSYEQYF
TRBD2,TRBV29-1,TRBJ2-7,-,TGCAGCGCCCTGAAGCTCAGCGGGAGGGCCTACGAGCAGTACTTC,CSALKLSGRAYEQYF
-,TRBV7-9,TRBJ1-2,-,TGTGCCAGCAGCTTGAACTCCAACTATGGCTACACCTTC,CASSLNSNYGYTF
TRBD1,TRBV2,TRBJ2-7,-,TGTGCCAGAAACGGACCGGGACAGGCCGAATCCTACGAGCAGTACTTC,CARNGPGQAESYEQYF
TRBD1,TRBV9,TRBJ1-1,-,TGTGCCAGCAGCTGGAAAGACAGGGGGCCTGAAGCTTTCTTT,CASSWKDRGPEAFF
-,TRBV19,TRBJ2-7,-,TGTGCCAGTAGCCCCGGGATTGTATCCTACGAGCAGTACTTC,CASSPGIVSYEQYF
TRBD2,TRBV5-1,TRBJ2-3,-,TGCGCCAGCAGCTTGGATGTCGGGGGGAACACAGATACGCAGTATTTT,CASSLDVGGNTDTQYF
TRBD1,TRBV19,TRBJ1-1,-,TGTGCCAGTAGTATCGAGACAGGGGGCGGGACTGAAGCTTTCTTT,CASSIETGGGTEAFF
-,TRBV19,TRBJ2-1,few,TGTGCCAGCCGGGAGCCCGCCTACAATGAGCAGTTCTTC,CASREPAYNEQFF
-,TRBV18,TRBJ2-5,-,TGTGCCAGCTCACCAGACTCTGGAGAGACCCAGTACTTC,CASSPDSGETQYF
-,TRBV7-9,TRBJ2-7,-,TGTGCCAGCAGGTCCTTAGCGAGTGCCTACGAGCAGTACTTC,CASRSLASAYEQYF
TRBD2,TRBV5-4,TRBJ2-3,-,TGTGCCAGCAGCCTTTCGACTAGCGGGGGGCGTCGTACGCAGTATTTT,CASSLSTSGGRRTQYF
-,TRBV4-1,TRBJ1-5,-,TGCGCCAGCAGCCAAGACAGGGTGAGGAGCAATCAGCCCCAGCATTTT,CASSQDRVRSNQPQHF
TRBD2,TRBV7-9,TRBJ2-7,-,TGTGCCAGCAGCCATTGGGGGACTAGCGGGTCCTACGAGCAGTACTTC,CASSHWGTSGSYEQYF